This T cell receptor beta chain was captured in a study of cytomegalovirus exposure and HLA in healthy donors (dated by TCRdb to between 2016 and 2019). General notes on the study: An earlier analysis of roughly 610 of the donors reported 276 Gb of sequence data and around 110 million unique TCR beta sequences obtained from some 200 million T cells. An early release covering roughly 600 HLA-typed donors comprised approximately 300 gigabases of sequencing data and 65 million to 100 million unique TCR sequences. Of the approximately 400 genotyped donors, around 81% fell in the genetic ancestry cluster associated with self-reported Caucasian donors. The study was designed to test whether signatures of past pathogen exposure could be identified by cataloging public T cell receptors. Using immunosequencing, the study profiled T cell repertoires from 500 to 800 subjects and related those repertoires to cytomegalovirus serostatus. A separate validation cohort of roughly 130 different subjects was used in addition to the roughly 720-subject first cohort. To predict cytomegalovirus infection status, the study brought together high-throughput TCR immunosequencing, statistical association of individual TCRs with disease status, and machine learning. A later analysis re-examined previously published TCR beta repertoires from more than 600 donors and added high-resolution HLA genotyping to investigate patterns of TCR occurrence. In the later analysis, no new phenotypic data were used to find candidate immune exposures; instead, reliance was placed on TCR beta sequences and their occurrence across donors. An earlier analysis of around 640 of the donors used high-throughput TCR beta sequencing to judge whether each TCR beta V gene segment behaved as functional or pseudogenic. Donor age, sex, ethnicity and CMV serostatus were compiled together with the repertoire data. In a later genetic analysis, genome-wide SNP genotypes for about three fifths of the roughly 670 donors were used, and that subset was treated as a discovery cohort. All discovery cohort repertoires had been generated using a single sequencing platform. Both class I and class II loci were covered by HLA typing, at four-digit resolution. The number of typed donors differed by locus: about 620-640 for A, B, C, DRB1 and DQB1; 522 for DQA1; approximately 610 for DPA1; and roughly 470 for DPB1. Five DR-DQ haplotypes were treated as single units for association and clustering because of strong linkage in the cohort. Among about 410 genotyped donors of the cohort, an average of roughly 230,000 unique TCR beta nucleotide sequences was sequenced per donor, of which 15% to 20% were non-productive.

The cohort comprised 710 or so healthy bone marrow donors. Cohort members were all nominally healthy when sampled, although unrecorded immune exposures were likely present. The donor was CMV seropositive and belonged to the group of 250 to 300 seropositive cohort members. A peripheral blood sample was collected from each donor, and TCR beta sequencing was performed on peripheral blood mononuclear cells. Genomic DNA extraction from the blood cell samples was performed with the Qiagen DNeasy Blood Extraction Kit. At the junction V is shortened by 5 bases and J by 0 bases, with 10 bases in between. According to the germline V gene (reference sequence), CDR1 reads LNHDA and CDR2 reads SQIVND. The CDR3 goes from the cysteine to the phenylalanine over 15 residues. Only the CDR3 DNA stays, 45 bases, in frame from base 1. The paper's findings and limits, for the study overall: Some IMGT-functional V segments, including TRBV6-2 and TRBV6-3, could not be distinguished by the 87-base-pair reads and were therefore excluded. Most TCR sequences were seen in very few donors, while some public TCRs were found in many individuals. Three of the identified cytomegalovirus-associated TCR beta chains were confirmed in vitro to be specific for cytomegalovirus antigens. The authors suggested that the approach could potentially be generalized to other disease states and immunological phenotypes. A group of highly shared sequence variants was considered likely to be a technical artifact of the sequencing pipeline. In a later analysis, 16,951 TCR beta sequences were associated with specific HLA alleles at a false discovery rate of 0.05. The classifier was reported to diagnose cytomegalovirus status with high specificity and sensitivity in both the original cohort and the validation cohort. A later analysis found that most CMV-associated TCR beta chains appeared HLA-restricted, with HLA associations seemingly driven largely by CMV exposure. In a later analysis, several top co-occurrence clusters were reported to appear linked to parvovirus B19, influenza, CMV and Epstein-Barr virus. A later genetic analysis reported fewer N-insertions in productive TCRs among donors in an Asian-associated ancestry cluster than the roughly 620-donor mean. A later analysis found that HLA-associated TCR beta chains were more clonally expanded and had lower generation probabilities than equally common non-associated chains. Roughly uniform sequencing depth across donors was assumed in presence/absence analyses, although this assumption may not hold. An earlier analysis of approximately 590 of the donors showed that most TCR beta V segments appeared in productive rearrangements either about 90% or about 30% of the time, which broadly matched IMGT annotations. When HLA alleles, especially DR and DQ, strongly co-occurred, TCR associations were difficult to assign to individual alleles. Linkage disequilibrium might explain the correlated functional status among segregating V segments, but an unknown experimental factor could not be excluded. Approximately 16 rarely observed V segments, including chromosome 9 orphons, were excluded from the earlier analysis of about 500 of the donors because counts were too low. Only TCR beta chains were sequenced in this cohort, and the absence of alpha or paired-chain data limited detectable features. According to a later analysis, TCR association rates differed among HLA loci, with DRB1 alleles showing the most associated TCRs and HLA-C alleles showing the fewest. In the study, some 160 TCR beta chains were listed as associated with cytomegalovirus. In a later genetic analysis, a missense DCLRE1C variant was associated with V-gene and J-gene trimming of TCR beta chains, and the association was replicated in an independent cohort. Because HLA typing was unavailable for some donors at each locus, only the typed subset was used in association tests. The only immune exposure information available for the cohort was CMV serostatus. A further reported finding was that TCR beta sequences accurately predicted the HLA-A and HLA-B alleles for most subjects in the first cohort.

On this clone: No antigen is known for it. The input lacks base qualities; no much larger clone sits a single base away.

Libraries were built with the immunoSEQ multiplex PCR assay. For the multiplex PCR, a mixture combining 60 forward primers for TCR Vbeta segments and 13 reverse primers for TCR Jbeta segments was used. A multiplex PCR assay on genomic DNA amplified the CDR3 region of rearranged TCR beta genes. The amplified TCR beta libraries were sequenced on the Illumina HiSeq System as 87-base-pair reads. The paper's processing steps were these. A later analysis tallied tens of millions of unique TCR beta chains across the approximately 670 repertoires, and around 9.9 million of those chains were shared by two or more donors. To remove PCR and sequencing errors, raw reads were error-corrected and collapsed into unique sequences using a nearest-neighbor algorithm that merged closely related sequences. To assign V, D and J gene segments, CDR3 sequences were aligned to IMGT reference sequences. For a sequence to be retained, a match of at least six nucleotides was required to both a V gene segment and a J gene segment. A rearrangement counted as productive if the CDR3 had no stop codons and remained in frame with V and J, and every other rearrangement counted as non-productive. CDR3 was defined according to IMGT convention as the region running from the second conserved V-encoded cysteine to the conserved J-encoded phenylalanine. The earlier analysis of some 580 of the donors excluded any sequence lacking an unambiguous match to a single V gene segment. In an earlier analysis of more than 500 of the donors, a V segment was called functional when productive rearrangements were above 56.7%, and segregating when the standard deviation between donors exceeded 5%. A statistical classification framework was developed to diagnose cytomegalovirus status using the catalog of TCR beta chain sequences. In a later analysis, TCR nucleotide sequences were compared against IMGT/GENE-DB human TR gene sequences so that V and J genes could be assigned. The TCRdist pipeline was used in a later analysis to assign CDR3 sequences and most-parsimonious VDJ recombination scenarios. In a later analysis, each TCR beta chain was defined by its CDR3 amino acid sequence together with its V-gene family, and reads lacking a unique V-gene family were excluded. As a way to deal with suspected cross-contamination and a sequencing artifact, a later analysis dropped over 550 nucleotide sequences that were highly shared and had low generation probability. In a later analysis, a clonal expansion index for each public chain was calculated from normalized within-repertoire ranks of inferred template counts. Generation probabilities in a later analysis came from a VDJ recombination model fitted to out-of-frame rearrangements, and those results were checked against IGoR. In a later analysis, hypergeometric tests were used to score TCR-TCR, TCR-HLA and TCR-CMV co-occurrence, with a repertoire-size bias correction applied to TCR pairs. In a later analysis, false discovery rates were estimated by permuting HLA or CMV assignments 20 times. A later analysis grouped co-occurring TCRs with DBSCAN, adding TCRdist sequence similarity when clustering within HLA-allele-positive subsets. Repertoires with fewer than 30,000 or more than 120,000 public chains, plus five repertoires with anomalous nucleotide sharing, were excluded from co-occurrence clustering. Imported from immuneACCESS, the table was reduced by TCRdb to in-frame sequences with V and J called. These copies leave out some clones; in studies compared against another copy, an unresolved V gene accounts for under half, and the cause of the remainder is not known. That table gives V, J and clone size, and the DNA gave D and trimming. The table for this sample lists about 150,000 clones; around three quarters of them were counted only once. The top ten clones comprise around 13% of the sample.

The TCR was taken from a man aged 40-49 years in good health and CMV-seropositive. The specimen was PBMCs. Recombination joined TRBV19 with TRBJ2-2; perhaps TRBD1 is the D gene, with 5 bases matching. The CDR3 region: CASSAKQANTGELFF. The DNA sequence is TGTGCCAGTAGTGCAAAACAGGCGAACACCGGGGAGCTGTTTTTT.